Listed here are 18 T cell receptor beta chains from one sample, sequenced in a study of blood T cell repertoires in COVID-19. Libraries were prepared by immunoSEQ multiplex PCR; TCRdb keeps only in-frame clonotypes and omits some of them. The sample yields 75,000 to 95,000 clones, roughly 89% seen once. The sequencing sample was made of peripheral blood. Receptor source: a man aged 55 to 70 with acute or convalescent COVID-19.

V gene TRBV10-2 combines with J gene TRBJ1-2; 9 bases are shared with TRBD1. Per the germline V gene, CDR1 is WSHSY and CDR2 is SAAADI. The CDR3 is made up of 14 amino acids. J lost 6 bases, V lost 7 bases, and 9 bases had no gene match. CDR3 amino acids: CASTELGQGDGYTF. CDR3 bases: TGCGCCAGCACTGAACTGGGACAGGGCGATGGCTACACCTTC.

V gene TRBV6-5 combines with J gene TRBJ1-2, with TRBD1 matching 8 bases. The trim removed 3 bases at V and 7 bases at J, leaving 10 bases unmatched. There are 15 residues in the CDR3. CDR1 and CDR2 (germline): MNHEY, SVGAGI. CDR3 amino acids: CASSYTQGARSGYTF. CDR3 bases: TGTGCCAGCAGTTATACCCAGGGGGCGCGTAGTGGCTACACCTTC.

In this sample, this clone turned up once. The chain carries TRBV27 and TRBJ2-1; 7 nucleotides line up with TRBD2. Germline-derived CDR1 and CDR2 are MNHEY and SMNVEV (reference sequence). V trimming: 0 bases; J trimming: 3 bases; junction bases outside the gene matches: 2. The CDR3 consists of 15 residues. CDR3 sequence: CASSLSWGGYNEQFF. As DNA, the CDR3 is TGTGCCAGCAGTTTATCGTGGGGGGGCTACAATGAGCAGTTCTTC.

As DNA, the CDR3 is TGTGCCAGCAGATCCGGCAGGGGGAACTATGGCTACACCTTC. This sequence encodes CASRSGRGNYGYTF. The chain recombines TRBV27 with TRBJ1-2, with TRBD1 matching over 7 bases. V lost 6 bases to trimming and J lost 2 bases; unmatched junction nucleotides: 6. The CDR3 consists of 14 residues. Looked up from germline, CDR1 is MNHEY and CDR2 is SMNVEV (reference sequence).

V gene TRBV6-5 combines with J gene TRBJ1-1; no reliable D call. This CDR3 is built from 13 residues. Germline V gene sequence: CDR1 MNHEY, CDR2 SVGAGI. Trimming took off 2 bases at V and 8 bases at J, with 12 bases between the two ends. The CDR3 loop is CASSYPGGREAFF. Here the CDR3 DNA reads TGTGCCAGCAGTTACCCGGGAGGTCGAGAAGCTTTCTTT.

CDR3 bases: TGTGCCAGTAGTATCCGCAGGGATAATTCACCCCTCCACTTT. It encodes CASSIRRDNSPLHF. This sequence joins TRBV19 and TRBJ1-6; weak D call: TRBD1 (5 bases). The CDR3 covers 14 residues. The V and J ends lost 3 bases and 5 bases respectively, with 8 bases between them. CDR1 is LNHDA and CDR2 is SQIVND in the germline V gene (reference sequence).

The chain has TRBV12-3 or TRBV12-4 and TRBJ2-1; TRBD1 matches 8 bases. J was trimmed by 10 bases and V by 4 bases; bases with no gene match: 3. CDR3 length: 12 residues. The CDR3 region has the DNA TGTGCCAGCAGTTCAGGACAGGGAGAGCAGTTCTTC. Amino acids: CASSSGQGEQFF.

This chain uses TRBV7-2 with TRBJ1-2, with D maybe TRBD1 (5 bases). In germline, CDR1 is SGHTA, CDR2 FQGNSA. The CDR3 is 14 residues long. With 5 bases removed from V and 5 bases from J, the gap between germline ends came to 15 bases. In DNA, the CDR3 is TGTGCCAGCAGCGGAACGACAGTGGCTTATGGCTACACCTTC. This gives the protein CASSGTTVAYGYTF.

The V call is TRBV11-3, the J call TRBJ1-1; 8 bases fit TRBD1. Germline lookup yields CDR1 SGHNT and CDR2 YENEEA. Trimming removed 6 bases from V and 4 bases from J; junction bases left unmatched: 4. The CDR3 extends over 13 amino acids. This chain's CDR3 is CASSQGTGTEAFF. DNA for the CDR3: TGTGCCAGCAGTCAGGGGACAGGCACTGAAGCTTTCTTT.

The count of this clone is one. This chain connects TRBV30 to TRBJ1-1; unclear D gene. Germline CDR1 is GTSNPN and CDR2 is SVGIG (reference sequence). This CDR3 region has 14 residues. V shed 2 bases and J shed 10 bases, with 20 bases lying between them. CDR3 DNA sequence: TGTGCCTGGAGTCCTGAAGACTACTCTCCTGGAGCTTTCTTT. It codes for CAWSPEDYSPGAFF.

The V and J genes are TRBV6-5 and TRBJ1-5, with D possibly TRBD1 on 6 matching bases. With 2 bases removed from V and 7 bases from J, the gap between germline ends came to 9 bases. Germline V CDR1 and CDR2: MNHEY, SVGAGI. CDR3 size: 13 residues. For the CDR3, the DNA is TGTGCCAGCAGTTACGGACAGAGGCAGCCCCAGCATTTT. Translated: CASSYGQRQPQHF.

To note about this clone: The sample has other DNA sequences that encode this CDR3 too. The chain uses TRBV9 and TRBJ2-7, with D maybe TRBD1 (5 bases). This CDR3 has 14 residues. Per germline, CDR1 SGDLS and CDR2 YYNGEE. V lost 0 bases, J lost 1 base, and 8 bases lay in between. The CDR3 DNA is TGTGCCAGCAGCGTAGACGACAGTTCCTACGAGCAGTACTTC. Protein product: CASSVDDSSYEQYF.

V is TRBV2 and J is TRBJ1-2; 7 bases agree with TRBD1. The V segment lost 5 bases and the J segment 4 bases; nucleotides outside the gene matches: 4. The CDR3 is 13 amino acids. Germline CDR1 is SNHLY and CDR2 is FYNNEI. The CDR3 DNA reads as TGTGCCAGCAGTCCGGGACAGACCTATGGCTACACCTTC. This gives the protein CASSPGQTYGYTF.

J is TRBJ1-1 and V is TRBV11-2; TRBD1 matches at 9 bases. Germline V gene lookup returns CDR1 SGHAT and CDR2 FQNNGV. The CDR3 spans 14 residues. V was clipped by 6 bases and J by 0 bases; unmatched bases: 2. The CDR3 protein is CASRRQGVNTEAFF. DNA of the CDR3: TGTGCCAGCAGACGACAGGGGGTGAACACTGAAGCTTTCTTT. Looking up the rest from reference TRBV11-2 and TRBJ1-1 gives the full variable domain: EAGVAQSPRYKIIEKRQSVAFWCNPISGHATLYWYQQILGQGPKLLIQFQNNGVVDDSQLPKDRFSAERLKGVDSTLKIQPAKLEDSAVYLCASRRQGVNTEAFFGQGTRLTVV.

This clone came up once. The V and J genes are TRBV15 and TRBJ2-4; tentatively, D is TRBD1 (5 bases). The V gene's germline CDR1 is LNHNV and CDR2 YYDKDF (reference sequence). Between the trimmed V and J ends, which lost 5 bases and 1 base, there was a span of 9 bases. This CDR3 region has 14 residues. CDR3: CATSPSGAKNIQYF. The CDR3 DNA follows: TGTGCCACCAGCCCGTCAGGGGCCAAAAACATTCAGTACTTC.

The rearrangement joins TRBV7-2 to TRBJ1-1; possible D gene TRBD1, 5 bases. CDR1 SGHTA and CDR2 FQGNSA come from the germline V gene. This CDR3 has 13 amino acids. Trimming removed 5 bases at V and 8 bases at J, with 15 bases between. CDR3 residues: CASSPPYGGEAFF. CDR3 coding DNA: TGTGCCAGCAGCCCGCCCTACGGGGGGGAAGCTTTCTTT.

The chain couples TRBV5-5 to TRBJ1-5; D not certain. Trimming removed 0 bases at V and 0 bases at J, with 7 bases between. CDR1 is SGHKS and CDR2 is YYEKEE in the germline V gene (reference sequence). This CDR3 has 15 residues. The CDR3: CASSLGGYSNQPQHF. CDR3 sequence (DNA): TGTGCCAGCAGCTTGGGCGGGTATAGCAATCAGCCCCAGCATTTT.

V is TRBV3-1 (or the pseudogene TRBV3-2) and J is TRBJ1-2; tentative D call: TRBD1 (5 bases). The germline CDR1 and CDR2 sequences are LGHDT and YNNKEL (reference sequence). V gave up 4 bases and J gave up 7 bases, with 13 bases separating them. CDR3 length equals 13 residues. CDR3 residues: CASSPKLRGGYTF. The CDR3 DNA sequence: TGTGCCAGCAGCCCTAAACTTAGGGGTGGCTACACCTTC.